This is a list of T cell receptor beta chains from one sample in a study of blood T cell repertoires in COVID-19. Using immunoSEQ multiplex PCR, the repertoire was profiled, and TCRdb retains in-frame clones only, with some absent. Of over 45,000 clones listed, 75% to 80% are singletons. Sequencing was done on a sample of peripheral blood. The receptors originated from a human donor with active or convalescent COVID-19. The donor label of this sample is uncertain. Both conserved end residues are part of each CDR3. A D gene is named only where the DNA matches it firmly. Expanded clones are given a class, and other clones once, few, many or no size at all.

>TRBV28|TRBD2|TRBJ2-1|-
CASSPGTSGSYNEQFF
TGTGCCAGCAGCCCCGGGACTAGCGGGTCGTACAATGAGCAGTTCTTC
>TRBV30|TRBD1|TRBJ1-1|-
CASNRGVGQPEAFF
TGTGCCTCCAATCGGGGCGTGGGACAGCCTGAAGCTTTCTTT
>TRBV5-4|TRBD1|TRBJ1-2|-
CASSLVRGTGTAYGYTF
TGTGCCAGCAGCTTGGTGCGGGGGACAGGGACTGCCTATGGCTACACCTTC
>TRBV4-3|TRBD2|TRBJ2-2|few
CASSQAGGKNTGELFF
TGCGCCAGCAGCCAAGCGGGGGGGAAGAACACCGGGGAGCTGTTTTTT
>TRBV7-2|TRBD2|TRBJ2-5|-
CASSRLAGGSSETQYF
TGTGCCAGCAGCCGTCTAGCGGGAGGGAGTTCAGAGACCCAGTACTTC
>TRBV15|-|TRBJ2-1|-
CATSRVLVGGSYNEQFF
TGTGCCACCAGCAGAGTGCTCGTTGGCGGGTCCTACAATGAGCAGTTCTTC
>TRBV5-1|TRBD1|TRBJ2-7|once
CASSQVPGQGGEQYF
TGCGCCAGCAGCCAAGTACCGGGACAGGGCGGCGAGCAGTACTTC
>TRBV21-1|-|TRBJ1-1|-
CASSQREGGSNTEAFF
TGTGCCAGCAGCCAGCGAGAAGGGGGCTCAAACACTGAAGCTTTCTTT
>TRBV6-5|-|TRBJ2-1|-
CASSYSRNEQFF
TGTGCCAGCAGTTACTCGAGGAATGAGCAGTTCTTC
>TRBV18|-|TRBJ2-2|-
CASSPIQGPGELFF
TGTGCCAGCTCACCAATCCAGGGGCCCGGGGAGCTGTTTTTT
>TRBV10-3|TRBD1|TRBJ1-2|-
CAISHGTGYGYTF
TGTGCCATCAGCCATGGGACAGGCTATGGCTACACCTTC
>TRBV11-1|-|TRBJ2-3|once
CASSFEGSSTDTQYF
TGTGCCAGCAGCTTCGAGGGTTCTAGCACAGATACGCAGTATTTT
>TRBV21-1|-|TRBJ1-6|once
CASSPDRVISPLHF
TGTGCCAGCAGCCCCGACAGGGTGATTTCACCCCTCCACTTT
>TRBV7-3|TRBD1|TRBJ2-2|-
CASSKQGATGELFF
TGTGCCAGCAGCAAACAGGGGGCCACCGGGGAGCTGTTTTTT
>TRBV6-1|-|TRBJ2-3|-
CASSEPGVRPDTQYF
TGTGCCAGCAGTGAACCAGGGGTTCGCCCAGATACGCAGTATTTT